Below, 6 T cell receptor beta chains from the same sample are listed, as sequenced in a study of early T cells in non-severe SARS-CoV-2 infection. In TCRdb, the 5' RACE reads were re-called with MiXCR into one record per CDR3 protein. Of 88,000 or so distinct CDR3 sequences in the sample, under 15% were seen once. Sequenced: whole blood. Receptor source: an adult who was a healthcare worker with PCR-confirmed SARS-CoV-2 infection or an uninfected control (not recorded which).

There are a few counts of this clonotype. V usage is TRBV28 and J usage is TRBJ2-1; D tentatively fits TRBD1 or TRBD2 (5 bases each). The germline V gene encodes CDR1 MDHEN and CDR2 SYDVKM. Trimming shortened V by 5 bases and J by 9 bases, and 11 bases separated the two germline ends. This CDR3 is built from 12 residues. CDR3 region: CASSPLDSEQFF. The DNA of the CDR3 is TGTGCCAGCAGTCCACTAGACAGTGAGCAGTTCTTC. Looking up the rest from reference TRBV28 and TRBJ2-1 gives the full variable domain: DVKVTQSSRYLVKRTGEKVFLECVQDMDHENMFWYRQDPGLGLRLIYFSYDVKMKEKGDIPEGYSVSREKKERFSLILESASTNQTSMYLCASSPLDSEQFFGPGTRLTVL.

The chain couples TRBV19 to TRBJ2-2, with D unresolved. Trimming shortened V by 7 bases and J by 1 base, and 7 bases separated the two germline ends. The CDR3 consists of 13 residues. Germline CDR1 LNHDA, CDR2 SQIVND (reference sequence). CDR3 nucleotide sequence: TGTGCCAGTATTCAGAAGAACACCGGGGAGCTGTTTTTT. Translation: CASIQKNTGELFF.

In its sample, this clonotype was seen a few times. The chain links TRBV28 to TRBJ2-7; 7 bases are shared with TRBD2. The germline CDR1 and CDR2 sequences are MDHEN and SYDVKM. V dropped 6 bases and J dropped 2; count of bases not matched to a gene: 4. The length of the CDR3 is 13 residues. The CDR3 here is CASRPGTTYEQYF. CDR3 coding DNA: TGTGCCAGCAGGCCAGGGACTACCTACGAGCAGTACTTC.

This clonotype appeared many times. The J gene is TRBJ2-7, the V gene TRBV28; unclear D gene. V lost 5 bases and J 3 bases, leaving 11 bases between the germline ends. Germline V gene data show CDR1 as MDHEN and CDR2 as SYDVKM. The CDR3 is 13 amino acids. CDR3 sequence (DNA): TGTGCCAGCAGTCCCTCGACCTTCTACGAGCAGTACTTC. It codes for CASSPSTFYEQYF.

This clonotype was seen a few times. The rearrangement links TRBV9 to TRBJ1-1, with D possibly TRBD1 on 6 matching bases. CDR1 is SGDLS, CDR2 YYNGEE, per germline. The CDR3 is made up of 15 amino acids. Trimming removed 3 bases from V and 4 bases from J, with 16 bases in between. CDR3 sequence (DNA): TGTGCCAGCAGCGATTCAGGGGCTTTTGGCACTGAAGCTTTCTTT. Translated: CASSDSGAFGTEAFF.

The table lists this clonotype with a few counts. The chain uses TRBV4-2 and TRBJ2-2; D is unresolved. The V gene's germline CDR1 is LGHNA and CDR2 YNFKEQ. V was pared by 0 bases and J by 3 bases, with 11 bases between. The CDR3 contains 16 residues. CDR3 sequence reads: CASSQDRRRYTGELFF. CDR3 DNA sequence: TGTGCCAGCAGCCAAGATAGGCGGAGATACACCGGGGAGCTGTTTTTT.